The present TCR beta chain was sequenced within a study of cytomegalovirus exposure and HLA in healthy donors. Vbeta (60) and Jbeta (13) primers were used in the PCR. Profiling relied on immunoSEQ multiplex PCR, and the TCRdb table lists in-frame clones only, not all of them. The table shows about 180,000 clones, with roughly 81% occurring only once. On this clone itself: What it binds is unknown.

Notes on the study in general: A later analysis linked a missense DCLRE1C variant to TCR beta V- and J-gene trimming.

V trimming: 4 bases; J trimming: 6 bases; junction bases outside the gene matches: 6. CDR1 SGHDT and CDR2 YYEEEE come from the germline V gene. The CDR3 consists of 14 residues. The source is a girl between 5 and 17 years old in good health and CMV-seropositive. This chain links TRBV5-6 with TRBJ2-3; 9 bases fit TRBD1. Sequencing was performed on PBMCs. CDR3 in DNA: TGTGCCAGCAGCCTGGGACAGGGTCAGGATACGCAGTATTTT. As protein: CASSLGQGQDTQYF.